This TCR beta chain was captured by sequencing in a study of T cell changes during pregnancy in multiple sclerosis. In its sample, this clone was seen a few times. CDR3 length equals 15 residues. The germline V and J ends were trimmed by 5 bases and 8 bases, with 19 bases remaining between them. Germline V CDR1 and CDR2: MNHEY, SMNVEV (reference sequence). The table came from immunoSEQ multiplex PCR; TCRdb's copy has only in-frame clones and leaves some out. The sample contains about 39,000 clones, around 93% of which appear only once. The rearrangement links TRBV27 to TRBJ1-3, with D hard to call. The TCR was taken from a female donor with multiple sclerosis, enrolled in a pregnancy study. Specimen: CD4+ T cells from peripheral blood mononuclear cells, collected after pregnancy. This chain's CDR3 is CASSPDAERRHTIYF. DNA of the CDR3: TGTGCCAGCAGTCCGGACGCCGAACGGAGGCACACCATATATTTT.